The 29 T cell receptor beta chains below come from one sample, sequenced in a study of blood T cell repertoires in COVID-19. Profiling relied on immunoSEQ multiplex PCR, and the TCRdb table lists in-frame clones only, not all of them. The repertoire includes 50,000 to 70,000 clones, approximately 86% of them detected once, and more than 6% sits in the top ten. Sample: peripheral blood. These receptors were collected from a human donor with active COVID-19. The donor label of this sample is uncertain.

The genes are TRBV19 and TRBJ2-7; tentative D call: TRBD1 (5 bases). This CDR3 has 14 amino acids. Germline CDR1 and CDR2: LNHDA and SQIVND (reference sequence). Trimming removed 3 bases at V and 5 bases at J, with 14 bases between. Here the CDR3 DNA reads TGTGCCAGTAGTATGATGGGGCTAGAAGACGAGCAGTACTTC. Its translation: CASSMMGLEDEQYF.

The chain carries TRBV19 and TRBJ2-7; D might be TRBD1 (5 bases). The CDR3 runs to 12 residues. V lost 5 bases and J lost 3, with 8 bases in between. CDR1 LNHDA and CDR2 SQIVND come from the germline V gene (reference sequence). The CDR3 reads CASSDRFYEQYF. The CDR3 bases are TGTGCCAGTAGTGACAGATTCTACGAGCAGTACTTC.

The chain carries TRBV14 and TRBJ2-5; D gene unclear. Trimming took 1 base from V and 5 from J, leaving 14 bases between them. Germline V gene lookup returns CDR1 SGHDN and CDR2 FVKESK. This CDR3 comprises 15 residues. The CDR3 nucleotides are TGTGCCAGCAGCCAAGGTCTGAAGCCACCGGAGACCCAGTACTTC. Translation gives CASSQGLKPPETQYF.

The chain recombines TRBV11-3 with TRBJ2-7, with 7 bases fitting TRBD1. The CDR3 loop spans 17 amino acids. The V gene's germline CDR1 is SGHNT and CDR2 YENEEA. The V segment lost 0 bases and the J segment 0 bases; nucleotides outside the gene matches: 8. The CDR3 DNA is TGTGCCAGCAGCTTAGATTACGGCAGGGGGAGCTCCTACGAGCAGTACTTC. Translation: CASSLDYGRGSSYEQYF.

This clone was recorded once. The CDR3 coding sequence is TGTGCCAGTACAGGGGTTGTAAGGAACACTGAAGCTTTCTTT. This codes for CASTGVVRNTEAFF. The V and J genes are TRBV28 and TRBJ1-1, with 7 bases fitting TRBD1. CDR1 MDHEN and CDR2 SYDVKM come from the germline V gene. With V trimmed by 9 bases and J by 1 base, 8 bases remained unmatched. The CDR3 is 14 residues long.

The J gene is TRBJ1-2, the V gene TRBV7-9, with TRBD1 matching 8 bases. Germline assignment: CDR1 SEHNR and CDR2 FQNEAQ (reference sequence). V lost 3 bases to trimming and J lost 6 bases; unmatched junction nucleotides: 3. This CDR3 comprises 13 residues. Written as DNA, the CDR3 is TGTGCCAGCAGCTTGGGGACAGGAGATGGCTACACCTTC. Translation: CASSLGTGDGYTF. The full variable domain, its missing parts supplied by reference TRBV7-9 and TRBJ1-2, is DTGVSQNPRHKITKRGQNVTFRCDPISEHNRLYWYRQTLGQGPEFLTYFQNEAQLEKSRLLSDRFSAERPKGSFSTLEIQRTEQGDSAMYLCASSLGTGDGYTFGSGTRLTVV.

The chain links TRBV3-1 (or the pseudogene TRBV3-2) to TRBJ2-3; maybe TRBD2 (5 bases). The CDR3 runs 16 residues. The germline V gene encodes CDR1 LGHDT and CDR2 YNNKEL (reference sequence). Trimming stripped 1 base from V and 4 bases from J, with 15 bases between. The CDR3 coding sequence is TGTGCCAGCAGCCAAGGGACGGCTAGCTTGTCAGATACGCAGTATTTT. It specifies CASSQGTASLSDTQYF.

The rearrangement joins TRBV28 to TRBJ2-1, with 10 bases identical to TRBD1. This CDR3 comprises 19 residues. Germline assignment: CDR1 MDHEN and CDR2 SYDVKM. Trimming at V came to 5 bases and at J to 9 bases, leaving 22 bases not matched to a gene. The CDR3: CASSVISGQGNYLGAEQFF. CDR3 nucleotides: TGTGCCAGCAGTGTTATCTCGGGACAGGGGAATTACCTTGGTGCTGAGCAGTTCTTC.

The DNA for the CDR3 is TGTGCCAGCAGCTTGGACAGGGGGCTTCAGGGGAACACTGAAGCTTTCTTT. As protein: CASSLDRGLQGNTEAFF. The chain carries TRBV13 and TRBJ1-1; 11 bases fit TRBD1. CDR1 and CDR2 from the germline V gene are PRHDT and FYEKMQ (reference sequence). The ends lost 3 bases at V and 1 base at J; junction bases unmatched: 7. CDR3 length: 17 residues.

This rearrangement joins TRBV20-1 to TRBJ2-1, with D perhaps TRBD2 (6 bases). The CDR3 loop spans 11 amino acids. V was clipped by 5 bases and J by 14 bases, with 16 bases between them. CDR1 is DFQATT, CDR2 SNEGSKA, per germline (reference sequence). CDR3 bases: TGCAGTGCTCAGCACGGGAGTCTGAAGTTCTTC. Amino acids: CSAQHGSLKFF.

V usage is TRBV6-6 and J usage is TRBJ1-6; unclear D gene. The germline V and J ends were trimmed by 7 bases and 8 bases, with 12 bases remaining between them. Germline CDR1 reads MNHNY; CDR2 reads SVGAGI (reference sequence). The CDR3 contains 13 residues. DNA for the CDR3: TGTGCCAGCAACGAGGGTTTAGATTCACCCCTCCACTTT. Its translation is CASNEGLDSPLHF.

The rearrangement uses TRBV9 and TRBJ2-3; TRBD2 aligns across 8 bases. V lost 2 bases, J lost 2 bases, and 1 base stayed unmatched. The CDR3 totals 14 residues. Germline values: CDR1 SGDLS, CDR2 YYNGEE. DNA for the CDR3: TGTGCCAGCAGCGTCGGGGGGGTCACAGATACGCAGTATTTT. This gives the protein CASSVGGVTDTQYF.

This chain links TRBV27 with TRBJ2-7; D remains ambiguous. Trimming left V 6 bases short and J 0 bases short, with 15 bases between. Germline V CDR1 and CDR2: MNHEY, SMNVEV (reference sequence). The CDR3 is made up of 15 amino acids. The DNA for the CDR3 is TGTGCCAGCAGCTACTCGACGGCGGCCTCCTACGAGCAGTACTTC. This encodes CASSYSTAASYEQYF.

This sequence joins TRBV5-4 and TRBJ2-3; D not resolved. Trimming cost V 1 base and J 0 bases, with 9 bases left between them. The germline V gene has CDR1 SGHNT and CDR2 YYREEE (reference sequence). The CDR3 is made up of 15 amino acids. DNA for the CDR3: TGTGCCAGCAGCTTGCCCCGGGTGAGCACAGATACGCAGTATTTT. It is translated as CASSLPRVSTDTQYF.

The chain recombines TRBV5-1 with TRBJ1-2, with 7 nucleotides matching TRBD1. The CDR3 runs to 16 residues. With 4 bases clipped from V and 4 bases from J, the junction kept 13 bases outside the gene matches. CDR1 SGHRS and CDR2 YFSETQ come from the germline V gene. In DNA form, the CDR3 reads TGCGCCAGCAGCCCGGGGGCGACAGGGTATAGCTATGGCTACACCTTC. This encodes CASSPGATGYSYGYTF.

This clone was recorded a few times. The chain joins TRBV9 to TRBJ2-2; 11 bases are a match to TRBD2. Germline V gives CDR1 SGDLS, CDR2 YYNGEE. The J segment lost 9 bases and the V segment lost 4 bases, leaving 8 bases of the junction unmatched. The CDR3 is 15 amino acids. CDR3 bases: TGTGCCAGCAGCCCCCGAGCTAGCGGGAGGTGGGAGCTGTTTTTT. Translating gives CASSPRASGRWELFF.

The V gene is TRBV9, the J gene TRBJ1-1, with 7 nucleotides matching TRBD1. The V gene's germline CDR1 is SGDLS and CDR2 YYNGEE. V trimming: 3 bases; J trimming: 5 bases; junction bases outside the gene matches: 10. CDR3 length: 15 amino acids. The CDR3 bases are TGTGCCAGCAGCGCAACGACAGGGTCTGAGACTGAAGCTTTCTTT. This gives the protein CASSATTGSETEAFF. Using reference TRBV9 and TRBJ1-1 for the parts outside the CDR3, the full variable domain is DSGVTQTPKHLITATGQRVTLRCSPRSGDLSVYWYQQSLDQGLQFLIQYYNGEERAKGNILERFSAQQFPDLHSELNLSSLELGDSALYFCASSATTGSETEAFFGQGTRLTVV.

Only one count was recorded for this clone. This chain connects TRBV6-5 to TRBJ1-4; no reliable D call. The CDR3 sequence is 14 residues long. Germline V lookup: CDR1 MNHEY, CDR2 SVGAGI. The germline V and J ends were trimmed by 4 bases and 7 bases, with 13 bases remaining between them. CDR3 nucleotides: TGTGCCAGCAGTTCCCCGAGGATTGGTGAAAAACTGTTTTTT. It yields the protein CASSSPRIGEKLFF.

This clone was seen a handful of times. The chain employs TRBV5-6 and TRBJ1-2; 8 nucleotides match TRBD1. The germline CDR1 and CDR2 sequences are SGHDT and YYEEEE. Germline trimming cut 0 bases from V and 6 bases from J; bases unmatched to any gene: 10. CDR3 length: 16 amino acids. Here the CDR3 DNA reads TGTGCCAGCAGCTTGGTTGGGCAGGGGGCCCTAGATGGCTACACCTTC. Its protein is CASSLVGQGALDGYTF.

V and J are TRBV2 and TRBJ2-7; no reliable D call. This CDR3 is 13 amino acids long. With 4 bases removed from V and 3 bases from J, the gap between germline ends came to 10 bases. Per germline, CDR1 SNHLY and CDR2 FYNNEI. CDR3 protein: CASSVSRNYEQYF. As DNA, the CDR3 is TGTGCCAGCAGTGTATCTAGAAACTACGAGCAGTACTTC.

This sequence joins TRBV5-1 and TRBJ2-1; a possible D gene is TRBD2 (6 bases). V was cut by 0 bases and J by 4 bases, with 11 bases left in between. Germline CDR1 reads SGHRS; CDR2 reads YFSETQ. The length of the CDR3 is 15 residues. The CDR3 here is CASSLEAGTYNEQFF. CDR3 DNA sequence: TGCGCCAGCAGCTTGGAGGCGGGGACTTACAATGAGCAGTTCTTC.

The chain has TRBV19 and TRBJ1-1, with TRBD1 matching over 7 bases. Germline values: CDR1 LNHDA, CDR2 SQIVND (reference sequence). The CDR3 sequence is 14 residues long. The ends lost 9 bases at V and 1 base at J; junction bases unmatched: 8. CDR3 sequence (DNA): TGTGCCAGCCCTGACAGGGCCCCGAACACTGAAGCTTTCTTT. Its translation is CASPDRAPNTEAFF.

V and J are TRBV6-5 and TRBJ2-1; D is possibly TRBD2 (6 bases). The CDR3 extends over 13 amino acids. The germline V gene encodes CDR1 MNHEY and CDR2 SVGAGI. V lost 4 bases and J lost 9, with 13 bases in between. CDR3 nucleotides: TGTGCCAGCAGTTTACCGGGACTTGGTGAGCAGTTCTTC. Its protein is CASSLPGLGEQFF.

The chain employs TRBV5-4 and TRBJ2-7, with TRBD2 matching over 10 bases. The CDR3 consists of 15 residues. The germline V gene encodes CDR1 SGHNT and CDR2 YYREEE (reference sequence). V lost 3 bases, J lost 7 bases, and 10 bases stayed unmatched. The CDR3 protein is CASSSTSGAVGEQYF. CDR3 nucleotide sequence: TGTGCCAGCAGCTCAACTAGCGGGGCCGTCGGGGAGCAGTACTTC.

The chain uses TRBV27 and TRBJ1-5, with 9 nucleotides matching TRBD1. The CDR3 covers 17 residues. Trimming cost V 4 bases and J 4 bases; bases outside gene matches: 11. Germline V gene data show CDR1 as MNHEY and CDR2 as SMNVEV (reference sequence). CDR3 nucleotides: TGTGCCAGCAGTTCGCAGACAGGGGGTACTAGGAATCAGCCCCAGCATTTT. Residues: CASSSQTGGTRNQPQHF.

This clone was counted only a few times. The rearrangement joins TRBV2 to TRBJ2-7; 7 bases align to TRBD1. This CDR3 is 16 amino acids long. Unmatched junction bases numbered 8, after V lost 3 bases and J lost 0 bases. The germline V gene encodes CDR1 SNHLY and CDR2 FYNNEI. CDR3 sequence (DNA): TGTGCCAGCAGTGACCCAGGACAGGATTCCTCCTACGAGCAGTACTTC. It specifies CASSDPGQDSSYEQYF.

The gene calls are TRBV10-3 and TRBJ2-7, with 14 bases aligning to TRBD2. Germline V gene data show CDR1 as ENHRY and CDR2 as SYGVKD. This CDR3 has 12 amino acids. V was pared by 10 bases and J by 7 bases, with 3 bases of the junction left unmatched. CDR3 sequence reads: CATGTSGGEQYF. CDR3 nucleotides: TGTGCCACCGGGACTAGCGGGGGAGAGCAGTACTTC.

This clone came up once. The chain uses TRBV2 and TRBJ2-1, with 8 nucleotides matching TRBD1. CDR3 length: 14 residues. The V segment lost 3 bases and the J segment 7 bases; nucleotides outside the gene matches: 5. Germline loops: CDR1 SNHLY, CDR2 FYNNEI. The CDR3 loop is CASSDRTGRNEQFF. For the CDR3, the DNA is TGTGCCAGCAGTGATCGGACAGGGAGGAATGAGCAGTTCTTC.

J is TRBJ2-6 and V is TRBV7-6; tentatively, D is TRBD2 (5 bases). There are 17 residues in the CDR3. The germline V gene has CDR1 SGHVS and CDR2 FNYEAQ. The germline V and J ends were trimmed by 5 bases and 0 bases, with 14 bases remaining between them. CDR3 bases: TGTGCCAGCAGCCCCCGGGGTACCAACTCTGGGGCCAACGTCCTGACTTTC. It yields the protein CASSPRGTNSGANVLTF.